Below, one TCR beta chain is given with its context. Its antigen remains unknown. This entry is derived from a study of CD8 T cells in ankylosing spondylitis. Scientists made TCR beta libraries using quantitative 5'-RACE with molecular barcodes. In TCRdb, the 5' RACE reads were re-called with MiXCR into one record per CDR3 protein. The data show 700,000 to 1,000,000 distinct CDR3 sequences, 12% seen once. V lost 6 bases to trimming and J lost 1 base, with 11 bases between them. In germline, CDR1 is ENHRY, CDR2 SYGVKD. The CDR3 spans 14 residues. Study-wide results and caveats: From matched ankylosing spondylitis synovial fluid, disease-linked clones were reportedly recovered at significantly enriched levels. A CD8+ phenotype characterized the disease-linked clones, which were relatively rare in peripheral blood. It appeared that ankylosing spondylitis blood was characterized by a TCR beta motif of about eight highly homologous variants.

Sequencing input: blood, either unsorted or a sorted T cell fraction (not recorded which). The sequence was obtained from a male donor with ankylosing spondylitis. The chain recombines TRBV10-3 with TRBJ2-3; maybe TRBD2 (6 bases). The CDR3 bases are TGTGCCATCAGGGAGGGATTCCGCACAGATACGCAGTATTTT. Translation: CAIREGFRTDTQYF.